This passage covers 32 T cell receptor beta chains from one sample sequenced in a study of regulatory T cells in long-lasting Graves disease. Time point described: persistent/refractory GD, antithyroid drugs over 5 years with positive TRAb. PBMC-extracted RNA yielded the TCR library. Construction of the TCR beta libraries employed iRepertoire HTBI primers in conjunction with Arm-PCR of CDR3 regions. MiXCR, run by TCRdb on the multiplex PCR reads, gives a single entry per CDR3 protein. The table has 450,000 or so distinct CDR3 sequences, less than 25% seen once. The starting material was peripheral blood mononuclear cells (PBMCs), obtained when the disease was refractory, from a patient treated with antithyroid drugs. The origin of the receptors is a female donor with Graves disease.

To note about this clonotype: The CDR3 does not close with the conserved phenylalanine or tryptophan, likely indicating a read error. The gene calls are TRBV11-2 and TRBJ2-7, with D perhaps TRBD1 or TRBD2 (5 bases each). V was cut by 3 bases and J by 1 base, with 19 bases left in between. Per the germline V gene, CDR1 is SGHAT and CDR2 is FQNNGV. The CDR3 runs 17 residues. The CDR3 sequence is CASSFYLRDGFSYEQYL. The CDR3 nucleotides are TGTGCCAGCAGCTTTTACCTCCGGGACGGATTTTCCTACGAGCAGTACCTC.

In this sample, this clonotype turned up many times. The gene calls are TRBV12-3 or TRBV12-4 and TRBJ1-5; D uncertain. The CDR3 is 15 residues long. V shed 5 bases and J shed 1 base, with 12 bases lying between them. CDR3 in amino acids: CASSIVGLSNQPQHF. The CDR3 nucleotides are TGTGCCAGCAGTATTGTGGGCCTAAGCAATCAGCCCCAGCATTTT.

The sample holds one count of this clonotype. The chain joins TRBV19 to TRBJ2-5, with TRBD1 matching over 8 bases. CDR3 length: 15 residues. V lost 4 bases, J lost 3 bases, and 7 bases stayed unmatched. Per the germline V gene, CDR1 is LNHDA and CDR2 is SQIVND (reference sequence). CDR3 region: CASSTQGQGEETQYF. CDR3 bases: TGTGCCAGTAGTACGCAAGGACAGGGTGAAGAGACCCAGTACTTC.

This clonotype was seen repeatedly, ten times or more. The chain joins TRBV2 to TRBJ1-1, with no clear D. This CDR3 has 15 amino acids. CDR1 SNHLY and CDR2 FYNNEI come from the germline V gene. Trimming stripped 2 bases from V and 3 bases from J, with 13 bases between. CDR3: CASSERGGYDTEAFF. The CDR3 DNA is TGTGCCAGCAGTGAACGCGGTGGTTATGACACTGAAGCTTTCTTT.

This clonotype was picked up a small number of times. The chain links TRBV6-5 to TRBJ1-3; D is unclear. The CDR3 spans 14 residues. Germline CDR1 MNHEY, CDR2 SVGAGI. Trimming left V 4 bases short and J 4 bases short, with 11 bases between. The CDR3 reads CASSSPSAGNTIYF. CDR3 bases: TGTGCCAGCAGTTCCCCATCAGCGGGAAACACCATATATTTT.

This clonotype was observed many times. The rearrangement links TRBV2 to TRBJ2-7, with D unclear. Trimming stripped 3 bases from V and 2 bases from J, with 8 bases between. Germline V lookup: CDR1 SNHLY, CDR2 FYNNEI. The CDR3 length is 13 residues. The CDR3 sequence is CASSESGPYEQYF. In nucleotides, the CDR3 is TGTGCCAGCAGTGAGTCCGGTCCCTACGAGCAGTACTTC.

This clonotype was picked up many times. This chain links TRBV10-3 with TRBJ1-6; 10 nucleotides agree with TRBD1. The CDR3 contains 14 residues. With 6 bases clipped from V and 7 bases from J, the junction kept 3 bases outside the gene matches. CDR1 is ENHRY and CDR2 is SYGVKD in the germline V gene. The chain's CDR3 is CAIRDRGRNSPLHF. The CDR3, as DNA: TGTGCCATCAGAGACAGGGGGCGGAATTCACCCCTCCACTTT.

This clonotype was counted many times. The chain's CDR3 is CASSPTGGRFNYGYTF. The CDR3 DNA reads TGTGCCAGCAGCCCTACAGGGGGCAGGTTTAACTATGGCTACACCTTC. The V and J genes are TRBV7-2 and TRBJ1-2; the match to TRBD1 covers 9 bases. Germline loops: CDR1 SGHTA, CDR2 FQGNSA. V dropped 5 bases and J dropped 1; count of bases not matched to a gene: 8. This CDR3 comprises 16 residues. Looking up the rest from reference TRBV7-2 and TRBJ1-2 gives the full variable domain: GAGVSQSPSNKVTEKGKDVELRCDPISGHTALYWYRQSLGQGLEFLIYFQGNSAPDKSGLPSDRFSAERTGGSVSTLTIQRTQQEDSAVYLCASSPTGGRFNYGYTFGSGTRLTVV.

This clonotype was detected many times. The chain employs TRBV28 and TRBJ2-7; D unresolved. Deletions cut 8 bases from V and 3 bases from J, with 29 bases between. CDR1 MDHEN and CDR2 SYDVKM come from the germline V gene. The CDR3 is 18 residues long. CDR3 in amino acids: CASYTRVTNLSPRYEQYF. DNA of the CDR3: TGTGCCAGCTATACCCGCGTAACCAACCTTTCGCCCCGCTACGAGCAGTACTTC.

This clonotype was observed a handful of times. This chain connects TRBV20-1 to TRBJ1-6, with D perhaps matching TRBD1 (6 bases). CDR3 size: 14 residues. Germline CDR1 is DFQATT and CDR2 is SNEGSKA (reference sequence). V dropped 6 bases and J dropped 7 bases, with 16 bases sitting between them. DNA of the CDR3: TGCAGTGCGAGAAGACAGGTTTCGAATTCACCCCTCCACTTT. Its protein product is CSARRQVSNSPLHF.

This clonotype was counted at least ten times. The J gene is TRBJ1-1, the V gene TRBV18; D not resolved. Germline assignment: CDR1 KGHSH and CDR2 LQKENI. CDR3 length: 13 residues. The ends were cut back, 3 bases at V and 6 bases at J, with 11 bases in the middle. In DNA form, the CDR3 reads TGTGCCAGCTCACCCCTCCCAGGCGCTGAAGCTTTCTTT. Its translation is CASSPLPGAEAFF.

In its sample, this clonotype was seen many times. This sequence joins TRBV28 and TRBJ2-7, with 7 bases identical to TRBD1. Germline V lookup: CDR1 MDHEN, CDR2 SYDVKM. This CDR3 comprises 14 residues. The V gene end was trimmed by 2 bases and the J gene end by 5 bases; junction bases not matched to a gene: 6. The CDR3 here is CASSLVWQGDEQYF. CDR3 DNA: TGTGCCAGCAGTTTAGTGTGGCAGGGGGACGAGCAGTACTTC.

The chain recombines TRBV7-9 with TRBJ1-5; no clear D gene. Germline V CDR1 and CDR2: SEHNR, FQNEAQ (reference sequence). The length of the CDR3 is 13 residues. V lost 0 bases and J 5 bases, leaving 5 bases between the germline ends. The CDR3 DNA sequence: TGTGCCAGCAGCTTAGCGCAGGATCAGCCCCAGCATTTT. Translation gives CASSLAQDQPQHF.

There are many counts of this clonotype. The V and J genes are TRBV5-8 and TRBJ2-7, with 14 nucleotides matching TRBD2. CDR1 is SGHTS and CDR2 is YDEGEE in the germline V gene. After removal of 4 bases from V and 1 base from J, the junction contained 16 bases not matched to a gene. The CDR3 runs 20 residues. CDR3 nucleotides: TGTGCCAGCAGCCTCCCCAGGTGGGGGACTAGCGGGAGAGGGTCCTACGAGCAGTACTTC. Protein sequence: CASSLPRWGTSGRGSYEQYF.

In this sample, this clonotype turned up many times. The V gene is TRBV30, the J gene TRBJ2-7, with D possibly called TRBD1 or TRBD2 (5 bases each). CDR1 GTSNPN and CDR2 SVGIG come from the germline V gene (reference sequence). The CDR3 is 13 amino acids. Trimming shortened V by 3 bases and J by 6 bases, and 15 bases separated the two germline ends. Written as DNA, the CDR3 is TGTGCCTGGAGAGTTAGAGGGGCGGGCGAGCAGTACTTC. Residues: CAWRVRGAGEQYF.

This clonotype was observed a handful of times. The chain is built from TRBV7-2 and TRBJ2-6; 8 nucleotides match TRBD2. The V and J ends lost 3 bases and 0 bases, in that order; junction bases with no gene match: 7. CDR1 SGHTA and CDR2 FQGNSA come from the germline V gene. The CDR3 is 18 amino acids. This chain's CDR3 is CASSLDLAGNSGANVLTF. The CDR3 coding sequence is TGTGCCAGCAGCTTGGACCTAGCGGGTAACTCTGGGGCCAACGTCCTGACTTTC.

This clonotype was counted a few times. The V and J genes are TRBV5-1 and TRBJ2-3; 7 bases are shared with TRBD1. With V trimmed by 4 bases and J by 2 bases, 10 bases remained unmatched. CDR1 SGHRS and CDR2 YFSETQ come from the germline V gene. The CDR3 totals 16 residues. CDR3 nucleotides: TGCGCCAGCAGCGTACTCGGACAGGAACTCACAGATACGCAGTATTTT. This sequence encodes CASSVLGQELTDTQYF.

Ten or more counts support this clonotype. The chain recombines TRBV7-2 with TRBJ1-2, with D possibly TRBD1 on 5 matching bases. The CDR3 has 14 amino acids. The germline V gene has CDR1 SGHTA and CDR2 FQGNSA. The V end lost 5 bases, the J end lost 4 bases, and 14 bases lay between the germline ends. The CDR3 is CASSSIRAGYGYTF. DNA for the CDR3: TGTGCCAGCAGCAGTATCAGGGCGGGCTATGGCTACACCTTC.

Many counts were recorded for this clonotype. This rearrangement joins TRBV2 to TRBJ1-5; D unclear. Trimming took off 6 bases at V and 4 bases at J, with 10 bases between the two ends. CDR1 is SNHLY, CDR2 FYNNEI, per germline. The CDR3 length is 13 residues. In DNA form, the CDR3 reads TGTGCCAGCAGGGCGGACGTAAATCAGCCCCAGCATTTT. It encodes CASRADVNQPQHF.

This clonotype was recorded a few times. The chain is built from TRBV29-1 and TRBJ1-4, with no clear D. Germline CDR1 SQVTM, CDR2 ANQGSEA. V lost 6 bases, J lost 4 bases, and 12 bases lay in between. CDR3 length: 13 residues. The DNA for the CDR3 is TGCAGCGTGGGAGTTCGGGGTAATGAAAAACTGTTTTTT. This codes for CSVGVRGNEKLFF.

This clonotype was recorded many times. The CDR3 spells CASTQGAGGTYEQYF. The CDR3 DNA follows: TGTGCCAGCACCCAAGGAGCGGGAGGTACTTACGAGCAGTACTTC. The chain is built from TRBV2 and TRBJ2-7, with 9 nucleotides matching TRBD2. The CDR3 totals 15 residues. Trimming cost V 7 bases and J 4 bases; bases outside gene matches: 11. The germline gives CDR1 SNHLY, CDR2 FYNNEI.

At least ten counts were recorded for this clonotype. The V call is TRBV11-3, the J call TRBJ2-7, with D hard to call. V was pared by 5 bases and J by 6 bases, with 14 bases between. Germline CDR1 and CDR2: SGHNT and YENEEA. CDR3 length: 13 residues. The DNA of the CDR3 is TGTGCCAGCAGCATCCGGACGGATAGCGAGCAGTACTTC. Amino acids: CASSIRTDSEQYF.

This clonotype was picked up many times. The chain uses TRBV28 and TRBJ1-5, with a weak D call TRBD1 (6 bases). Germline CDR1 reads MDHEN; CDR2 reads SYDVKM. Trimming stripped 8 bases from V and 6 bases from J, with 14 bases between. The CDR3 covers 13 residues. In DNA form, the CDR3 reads TGTGCCAGCCAGGATTTAGGGGGTCAGCCCCAGCATTTT. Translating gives CASQDLGGQPQHF.

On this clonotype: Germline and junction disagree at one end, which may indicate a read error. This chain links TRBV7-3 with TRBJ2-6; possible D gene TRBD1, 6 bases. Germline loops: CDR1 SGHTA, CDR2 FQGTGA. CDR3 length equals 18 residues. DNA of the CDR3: TGTGCCGGCAGCTTAACAATTGGGGGCCCGAGAGAGGCCAACGTCCTGACTTTC. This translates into CAGSLTIGGPREANVLTF.

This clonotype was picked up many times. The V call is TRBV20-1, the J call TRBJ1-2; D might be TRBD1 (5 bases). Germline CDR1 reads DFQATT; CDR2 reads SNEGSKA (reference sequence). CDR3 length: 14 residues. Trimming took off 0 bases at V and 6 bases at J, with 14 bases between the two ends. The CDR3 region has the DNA TGCAGTGCTAGAGATGAACAGGACCCAAATGGCTACACCTTC. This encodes CSARDEQDPNGYTF.

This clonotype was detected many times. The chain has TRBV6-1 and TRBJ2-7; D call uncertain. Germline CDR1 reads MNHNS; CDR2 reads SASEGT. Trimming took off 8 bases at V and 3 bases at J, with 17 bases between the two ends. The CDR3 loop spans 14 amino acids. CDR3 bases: TGTGCCAGCCTGCCTGGTGGGTACTACTACGAGCAGTACTTC. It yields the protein CASLPGGYYYEQYF.

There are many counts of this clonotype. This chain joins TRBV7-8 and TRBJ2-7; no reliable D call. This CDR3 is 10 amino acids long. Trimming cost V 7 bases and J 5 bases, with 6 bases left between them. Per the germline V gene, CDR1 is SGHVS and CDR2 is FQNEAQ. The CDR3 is CASKGHEQYF. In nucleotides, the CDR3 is TGTGCCAGCAAGGGTCACGAGCAGTACTTC.

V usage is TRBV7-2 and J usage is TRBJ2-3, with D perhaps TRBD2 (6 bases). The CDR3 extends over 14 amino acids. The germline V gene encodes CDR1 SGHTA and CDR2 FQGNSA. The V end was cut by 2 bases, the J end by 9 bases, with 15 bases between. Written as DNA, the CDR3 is TGTGCCAGCAGCTTACGCCCGGACTATCCGACGCAGTATTTT. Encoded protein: CASSLRPDYPTQYF.

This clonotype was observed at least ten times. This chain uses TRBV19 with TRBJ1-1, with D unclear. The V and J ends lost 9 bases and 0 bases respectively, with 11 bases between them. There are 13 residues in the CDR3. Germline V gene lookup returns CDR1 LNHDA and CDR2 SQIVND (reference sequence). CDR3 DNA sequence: TGTGCCAGCAGTCCATCCCTGAACACTGAAGCTTTCTTT. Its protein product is CASSPSLNTEAFF.

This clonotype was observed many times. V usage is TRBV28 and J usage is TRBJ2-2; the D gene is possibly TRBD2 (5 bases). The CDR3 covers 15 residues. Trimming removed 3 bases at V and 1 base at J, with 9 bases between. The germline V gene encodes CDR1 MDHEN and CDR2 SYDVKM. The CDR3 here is CASSLRTLNTGELFF. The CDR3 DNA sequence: TGTGCCAGCAGTTTGCGGACTTTGAACACCGGGGAGCTGTTTTTT.

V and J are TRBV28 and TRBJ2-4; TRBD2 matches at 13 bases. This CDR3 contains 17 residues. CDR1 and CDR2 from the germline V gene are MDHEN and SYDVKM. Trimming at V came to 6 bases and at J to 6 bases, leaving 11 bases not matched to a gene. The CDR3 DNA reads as TGTGCCAGCAGCATCGGACTAGCGGGAGCGAGTGGAAACATTCAGTACTTC. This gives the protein CASSIGLAGASGNIQYF.

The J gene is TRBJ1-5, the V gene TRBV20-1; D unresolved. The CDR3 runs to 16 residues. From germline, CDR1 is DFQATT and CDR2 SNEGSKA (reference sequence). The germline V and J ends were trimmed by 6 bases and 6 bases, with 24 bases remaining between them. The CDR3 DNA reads TGCAGTGCCCGAAGTGGGAGGGATTTTTACAGTCAGCCCCAGCATTTT. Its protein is CSARSGRDFYSQPQHF.